These 19 T cell receptor beta chains were all obtained from the same sample, sequenced in a study of glioma-infiltrating T cells listed by TCRdb under 2016. The listed sequencing device is Illumina MiSeq. TCR alpha and beta CDR3 regions were amplified with the iRepertoire nested amplicon-rescue multiplex PCR (arm-PCR) platform from RNA. TCRdb reran the public reads through fastp at Q25 and MiXCR, keeping productive beta chains. Merged by CDR3 protein, the rows form single entries marked with the most common genes and DNA. The sample has roughly 350,000 distinct CDR3 sequences on record, 35% to 45% of them singletons. About 12% of the sample is in the top ten clones. The specimen was glioma tissue, nonneoplastic brain tissue, or PBMCs (not recorded which). The receptors originated from a human donor with low-grade glioma or glioblastoma, undergoing nonglioma brain surgery, or in good health (not recorded which).

About this clonotype: As the CDR3 is not closed by the conserved phenylalanine or tryptophan, this likely results from a read error. The V and J genes are TRBV20-1 and TRBJ1-2; 8 nucleotides line up with TRBD1. The CDR3 contains 16 residues. Germline CDR1 and CDR2: DFQATT and SNEGSKA (reference sequence). The V gene end was trimmed by 2 bases and the J gene end by 4 bases; junction bases not matched to a gene: 12. CDR3 bases: TGCAGTGCTAGATCCAGCGGACAGGGCTCAATCTATGGCTACACCCTC. This sequence encodes CSARSSGQGSIYGYTL.

This rearrangement joins TRBV29-1 to TRBJ2-1, with unresolved D. V was cut by 2 bases and J by 9 bases, with 14 bases left in between. Germline loops: CDR1 SQVTM, CDR2 ANQGSEA. The CDR3 length is 13 residues. The CDR3: CSVESMGFSEQFF. CDR3 in DNA: TGCAGCGTTGAAAGTATGGGGTTCAGTGAGCAGTTCTTC.

The chain recombines TRBV29-1 with TRBJ1-1; D perhaps matches TRBD1 (5 bases). CDR3 size: 10 residues. With 4 bases removed from V and 8 bases from J, the gap between germline ends came to 8 bases. Germline V gene sequence: CDR1 SQVTM, CDR2 ANQGSEA. The CDR3 sequence is CSVGTTEAFF. The CDR3 DNA reads as TGCAGCGTTGGGACAACAGAAGCTTTCTTT.

A single count supports this clonotype. The junction differs from germline at one of its ends, possibly a read error. The CDR3 DNA reads as TGCAGTGCTAGAGATGGCGCCCTTGGGGAGACACAGTACTTC. Protein sequence: CSARDGALGETQYF. The chain uses TRBV20-1 and TRBJ2-5; D perhaps matches TRBD2 (5 bases). In germline, CDR1 is DFQATT, CDR2 SNEGSKA (reference sequence). CDR3 length equals 14 residues.

CDR3 in DNA: TGTGCCATCAGCCGGACAGGGTTCTCCTACGAGCAGTACTTC. Its translation is CAISRTGFSYEQYF. The gene calls are TRBV10-3 and TRBJ2-7, with 8 positions matching TRBD1. This CDR3 is 14 amino acids long. Germline lookup yields CDR1 ENHRY and CDR2 SYGVKD. Losses at the gene ends were 6 bases for V and 0 bases for J; bases not matched to a gene: 4.

The rearrangement uses TRBV5-1 and TRBJ2-3, with D uncertain. The CDR3 loop spans 13 amino acids. The V and J ends lost 0 bases and 6 bases respectively, with 8 bases between them. CDR1 and CDR2 (germline): SGHRS, YFSETQ. This CDR3 is CASSLVAADTQYF. DNA for the CDR3: TGCGCCAGCAGCTTGGTGGCAGCGGATACGCAGTATTTT.

The chain links TRBV28 to TRBJ2-7; 9 bases are shared with TRBD1. CDR1 and CDR2 from the germline V gene are MDHEN and SYDVKM. The CDR3 sequence is 15 residues long. The ends lost 2 bases at V and 1 base at J; junction bases unmatched: 3. The DNA for the CDR3 is TGTGCCAGCAGTTTAGGGGGGACAGGGTCCTACGAGCAGTACTTC. This translates into CASSLGGTGSYEQYF.

The gene calls are TRBV7-8 and TRBJ2-2, with 7 nucleotides matching TRBD2. CDR1 SGHVS and CDR2 FQNEAQ come from the germline V gene. V shed 2 bases, J shed 2 bases, and the junction held 5 bases outside the gene matches. This CDR3 region has 16 residues. The CDR3 here is CASSLSGGLNTGELFF. The CDR3 DNA sequence: TGTGCCAGCAGCTTATCGGGGGGACTTAACACCGGGGAGCTGTTTTTT.

Points on this clonotype: Germline is not matched at one junction end, which may reflect a read error. V usage is TRBV6-2 or TRBV6-3 and J usage is TRBJ2-2, with D tentatively TRBD2 (5 bases). Germline assignment: CDR1 MNHEY and CDR2 SVGEGT. The CDR3 is 16 amino acids. As DNA, the CDR3 is TGTGCCAGCAGTTACGGGGTAGCGCAGAACACCGAGGAGCTGTTTTTT. Translating it yields CASSYGVAQNTEELFF.

Turning to this clonotype: This could be a read error, since a much larger clone is one nucleotide away. The V and J genes are TRBV27 and TRBJ2-1, with TRBD2 matching over 7 bases. The CDR3 spans 12 residues. From germline, CDR1 is MNHEY and CDR2 SMNVEV (reference sequence). The CDR3 nucleotides are TGTGCCAGCATCGGCGGGGGAGGCGAGCAGTGCTTC. This encodes CASIGGGGEQCF.

This sequence joins TRBV5-4 and TRBJ2-7; the match to TRBD2 covers 10 bases. J lost 3 bases, V lost 3 bases, and 6 bases had no gene match. This CDR3 region has 15 residues. CDR1 SGHNT and CDR2 YYREEE come from the germline V gene (reference sequence). The DNA of the CDR3 is TGTGCCAGCAGCTATACTAGCGGGGACCTCTACGAGCAGTACTTC. Translated, it gives CASSYTSGDLYEQYF.

With regard to this clonotype: At one of its ends the junction is not consistent with the germline gene, which may arise from a read error. The V call is TRBV7-2, the J call TRBJ2-1; D unresolved. The germline V gene encodes CDR1 SGHTA and CDR2 FQGNSA. The CDR3 covers 11 residues. The CDR3 nucleotides are TGCGCCAGCAGCTTGGGCCACGGGCAGTTCTTC. Its translation: CASSLGHGQFF. The whole variable domain, remainder taken from reference TRBV7-2 and TRBJ2-1, is GAGVSQSPSNKVTEKGKDVELRCDPISGHTALYWYRQSLGQGLEFLIYFQGNSAPDKSGLPSDRFSAERTGGSVSTLTIQRTQQEDSAVYLCASSLGHGQFFGPGTRLTVL.

A few counts support this clonotype. V usage is TRBV10-3 and J usage is TRBJ2-1; the D gene is possibly TRBD2 (7 bases). The CDR3 sequence is 15 residues long. V shed 3 bases and J shed 4 bases, with 13 bases lying between them. Germline V gene sequence: CDR1 ENHRY, CDR2 SYGVKD. Written as DNA, the CDR3 is TGTGCCATCAGTGAACGGGGGGCTGGATACAATGAGCAGTTCTTC. Encoded protein: CAISERGAGYNEQFF.

This clonotype was seen many times. The chain joins TRBV27 to TRBJ2-1; D not certain. Germline CDR1 reads MNHEY; CDR2 reads SMNVEV (reference sequence). The length of the CDR3 is 14 residues. Trimming took 5 bases from V and 8 from J, leaving 16 bases between them. The chain's CDR3 is CASSPWTFSYEQFF. The DNA of the CDR3 is TGTGCCAGCAGTCCCTGGACCTTTTCGTATGAGCAGTTCTTC.

About this clonotype itself: It may be a read error: a sequence one base away is much more abundant. The V call is TRBV27, the J call TRBJ2-5, with 8 bases identical to TRBD1. The CDR3 runs to 18 residues. CDR1 and CDR2 from the germline V gene are MNHEY and SMNVEV (reference sequence). Unmatched junction bases numbered 14, after V lost 0 bases and J lost 5 bases. The chain's CDR3 is CASSLSVYRGSRTETQYF. DNA of the CDR3: TGTGCCAGCAGTTTATCGGTCTACAGGGGGAGCCGAACGGAGACCCAGTACTTC.

The V gene is TRBV11-1, the J gene TRBJ2-3, with D perhaps TRBD2 (7 bases). The CDR3 length is 19 residues. Germline V gives CDR1 SGHAT, CDR2 FQDESV (reference sequence). V lost 0 bases, J lost 1 base, and 20 bases lay in between. The CDR3 spells CASSLASPLGEGGTDTQYF. The CDR3, as DNA: TGTGCCAGCAGCTTAGCGTCCCCCCTAGGGGAGGGGGGCACAGATACGCAGTATTTT.

This chain joins TRBV6-2 or TRBV6-3 and TRBJ1-1; 7 nucleotides align to TRBD1. This CDR3 is 14 amino acids long. Germline values: CDR1 MNHEY, CDR2 SVGEGT. J was trimmed by 5 bases and V by 5 bases; bases with no gene match: 8. The CDR3 DNA reads as TGTGCCAGCAGTCGCGGGACAGTTGGGACTGAAGCTTTCTTT. This encodes CASSRGTVGTEAFF.

This clonotype was seen ten or more times. V usage is TRBV28 and J usage is TRBJ1-5; D gene ambiguous. The ends were cut back, 10 bases at V and 4 bases at J, with 11 bases in the middle. The CDR3 has 12 residues. Per the germline V gene, CDR1 is MDHEN and CDR2 is SYDVKM. CDR3 amino acids: CATTIGNQPQHF. The CDR3 nucleotides are TGTGCCACCACTATCGGGAATCAGCCCCAGCATTTT.

The chain links TRBV28 to TRBJ1-6, with D possibly matching TRBD1 (6 bases). The germline V gene encodes CDR1 MDHEN and CDR2 SYDVKM. Deletions cut 6 bases from V and 0 bases from J, with 12 bases between. The CDR3 contains 16 residues. The CDR3 DNA follows: TGTGCCAGCAGAGAGAACAGGGCCTCCTATAATTCACCCCTCCACTTT. Amino acids: CASRENRASYNSPLHF.